The sequence of this T cell receptor beta chain was determined in a study of T cell changes during pregnancy in multiple sclerosis. Method: immunoSEQ multiplex PCR; TCRdb's copy keeps in-frame clones and lacks some. The repertoire consists of approximately 44,000 clones, with 80% to 95% occurring once and the leading ten covering about 0.7%. The V end was cut by 3 bases, the J end by 0 bases, with 8 bases between. CDR1 is SGHTA and CDR2 is FQGNSA in the germline V gene. The CDR3 sequence is 14 residues long. The chain employs TRBV7-2 and TRBJ2-5; D may be TRBD2 (5 bases). The sequences come from CD4+ T cells from peripheral blood mononuclear cells, collected before pregnancy. The sequence was collected from a female donor with multiple sclerosis, enrolled in a pregnancy study. The CDR3 sequence: CASSLGGHQETQYF. The CDR3 DNA sequence: TGTGCCAGCAGCTTGGGCGGGCACCAAGAGACCCAGTACTTC.